The sequence of this T cell receptor (beta chain) was determined in a study of OX40 agonist ivuxolimab in advanced cancers. Germline values: CDR1 MNHNY, CDR2 SVGAGI (reference sequence). After removal of 5 bases from V and 4 bases from J, the junction contained 7 bases not matched to a gene. The CDR3 runs to 15 residues. TCRdb's copy holds only in-frame clones and misses some; the assay was immunoSEQ multiplex PCR. This repertoire shows roughly 80,000 clones, around 88% found once; its top ten account for roughly 0.76%. Study results and caveats: Patients with a partial response at 0.1-3.0 mg/kg had among the lowest clonal expansion.

As for this clone: The antigen remains undetermined.

The clonotype was recovered from an adult with an advanced solid tumor such as melanoma, head and neck, liver or kidney cancer. The chain is built from TRBV6-6 and TRBJ1-1, with TRBD1 matching 10 bases. The specimen comprised CD4+ or CD8+ T cells sorted from blood, sampled in a trial of the OX40 agonist ivuxolimab. The CDR3: CASSTPDRGSTEAFF. CDR3 nucleotide sequence: TGTGCCAGCAGTACCCCGGACAGGGGGAGCACTGAAGCTTTCTTT.